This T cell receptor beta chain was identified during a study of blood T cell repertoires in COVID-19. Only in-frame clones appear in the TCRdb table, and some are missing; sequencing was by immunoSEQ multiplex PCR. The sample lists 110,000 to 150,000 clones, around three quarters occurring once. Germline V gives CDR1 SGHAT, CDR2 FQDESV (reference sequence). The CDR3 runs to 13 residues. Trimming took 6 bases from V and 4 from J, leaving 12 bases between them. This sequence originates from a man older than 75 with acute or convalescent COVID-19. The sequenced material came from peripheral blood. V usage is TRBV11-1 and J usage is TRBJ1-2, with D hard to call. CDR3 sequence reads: CASSPDTAYGYTF. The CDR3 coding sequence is TGTGCCAGCAGTCCTGACACGGCCTATGGCTACACCTTC. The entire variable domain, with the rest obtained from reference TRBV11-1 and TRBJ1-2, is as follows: EAEVAQSPRYKITEKSQAVAFWCDPISGHATLYWYRQILGQGPELLVQFQDESVVDDSQLPKDRFSAERLKGVDSTLKIQPAELGDSAMYLCASSPDTAYGYTFGSGTRLTVV.